Reported below is one TCR beta chain. Which antigen it targets is not known. Base qualities were left out, and no much larger clone turns up one base away. This sample is drawn from a study of OX40 agonist ivuxolimab in advanced cancers. General notes on the study: Ivuxolimab, which targeted the costimulatory receptor OX40 (CD134), was an agonistic, fully human IgG2 monoclonal antibody. Intravenous ivuxolimab was administered to patients every 2 weeks at six dose levels: 0.01, 0.1, 0.3, 1.5, 3 and 10 mg/kg. Of the 50 or so patients in dose escalation, 19 had hepatocellular carcinoma, about 15 had melanoma, 9 had renal cell carcinoma and 9 had head and neck cancer. In the dose-escalation cohort, around four fifths of patients were male, and the mean age was around 60 years, with a range of roughly 23 to 85. Patients were allowed to have had prior anti-PD-1, anti-PD-L1 or anti-CTLA-4 therapy, and approximately 39% of the dose-escalation patients had been treated with checkpoint inhibitors. Partial responses occurred in three dose-escalation patients, of whom one had hepatocellular carcinoma and two had cutaneous melanoma. Peripheral TCRbeta sequencing was intended to test whether TCR sequence diversity was altered and clonal T-cell expansion was caused by ivuxolimab. The paper covers the monotherapy dose-escalation part of the phase I ivuxolimab trial, which included N of about 50 patients. Findings and caveats that apply to the study as a whole: At doses of 0.1 to 3.0 mg/kg, clonal expansion of both CD4+ and CD8+ blood T cells was observed from baseline to week 6. On average, CD8+ T cells showed more expanded clones than CD4+ T cells after ivuxolimab. Partial responders in the 0.1-3.0 mg/kg groups had among the lowest normalized peripheral clonal expansion, especially among CD8+ T cells. Low levels of normalized T-cell clonal expansion were also seen in some nonresponding patients. The antigen specificity of the clonally expanded peripheral T cells was not determined.

Genomic DNA was extracted from sorted cells for sequencing of the TCRbeta CDR3 region. The immunoSEQ Assay was used to sequence the TCRbeta CDR3 regions. In TCRdb, the immuneACCESS table is reduced to in-frame sequences with V and J assigned. These tables do not hold every clone; where another copy was compared, an unresolved V gene accounts for under half, and the others remain unexplained. The sample profile shows tens of thousands of clones; 65% to 85% of them were found once. The ten most abundant clones make up over 15% of the sample. Patients with autoimmune disease history or receiving systemic immunosuppression were excluded from the trial. Peripheral blood for TCR sequencing was collected from all dose cohorts at baseline, on cycle 4 day 1, and on cycle 7 day 1. The samples were drawn from a first-in-human, open-label, multicenter phase I dose-escalation trial of ivuxolimab. The trial enrolled adults with locally advanced or metastatic head and neck squamous cell, hepatocellular, melanoma or renal cell carcinoma. CD4+ and CD8+ T cells were sorted separately from peripheral blood before TCR sequencing.

CDR1 and CDR2, looked up from the germline V gene, are SGHTA and FQGTGA. The CDR3 goes from the cysteine to the phenylalanine over 13 residues. Only CDR3 DNA is held: 39 bases, read in frame from base 1. The germline ends are 8 bases apart after V is trimmed by 0 bases and J by 8 bases. The V and J genes are TRBV7-3 and TRBJ2-1, with the D gene uncertain. The receptor was isolated from an adult with an advanced solid tumor such as melanoma, head and neck, liver or kidney cancer. Sequenced material: CD4+ or CD8+ T cells sorted from blood, taken in a trial of the OX40 agonist ivuxolimab. The CDR3 protein is CASSLTLGYEQFF. The base sequence is TGTGCCAGCAGCTTAACGTTAGGGTATGAGCAGTTCTTC.